Presented here are 8 T cell receptor beta chains from one specimen sequenced in a study of cytomegalovirus exposure and HLA in healthy donors. This PCR relied on a set of 60 Vbeta primers and 13 Jbeta primers. The table came from immunoSEQ multiplex PCR; TCRdb's copy has only in-frame clones and leaves some out. The sample holds about 85,000 clones, approximately 80% seen once. Sequenced material: PBMCs. The receptors stem from a woman aged 45 to 65 in good health and CMV-seropositive.

The V and J genes are TRBV11-2 and TRBJ1-2; D is unresolved. Trimming removed 0 bases from V and 6 bases from J, with 14 bases in between. The CDR3 extends over 15 amino acids. Germline V CDR1 and CDR2: SGHAT, FQNNGV. The CDR3 DNA sequence: TGTGCCAGCAGCTTAGATCAATCGGACGGGGATGGCTACACCTTC. Translating gives CASSLDQSDGDGYTF.

Only a few counts were recorded for this clone. This sequence joins TRBV5-1 and TRBJ1-2; no definite D call. CDR3 length: 13 residues. Germline V gives CDR1 SGHRS, CDR2 YFSETQ. Deletions cut 0 bases from V and 8 bases from J, with 11 bases between. The CDR3 DNA is TGCGCCAGCAGCTTGGTCGAGTCTCTAGGCTACACCTTC. Translating gives CASSLVESLGYTF.

The V call is TRBV6-6, the J call TRBJ1-4; TRBD1 aligns across 8 bases. Germline V gene data show CDR1 as MNHNY and CDR2 as SVGAGI (reference sequence). V trimming: 4 bases; J trimming: 13 bases; junction bases outside the gene matches: 2. This CDR3 has 11 residues. For the CDR3, the DNA is TGTGCCAGCAGTTTTGGACAGGGACTGTTTTTT. Its protein is CASSFGQGLFF.

The rearrangement uses TRBV7-8 and TRBJ1-2; no firm D call. The CDR3 sequence is 12 residues long. Germline CDR1 reads SGHVS; CDR2 reads FQNEAQ. V lost 5 bases and J lost 4, with 8 bases in between. CDR3 in DNA: TGTGCCAGCAGCCCTGGCCTCTATGGCTACACCTTC. Its translation is CASSPGLYGYTF.

V and J are TRBV19 and TRBJ1-5, with D tentatively TRBD1 (5 bases). Germline-derived CDR1 and CDR2 are LNHDA and SQIVND (reference sequence). Trimming pared 6 bases from V and 5 bases from J, leaving 17 bases between. The CDR3 has 15 amino acids. The CDR3 DNA reads as TGTGCCAGTAGCCCTGGCGGGGCTCGGGATCAGCCCCAGCATTTT. It is translated as CASSPGGARDQPQHF.

The chain carries TRBV19 and TRBJ1-5, with 9 bases identical to TRBD1. The CDR3 is 14 residues long. V shed 7 bases, J shed 3 bases, and the junction held 4 bases outside the gene matches. The germline gives CDR1 LNHDA, CDR2 SQIVND (reference sequence). In nucleotides, the CDR3 is TGTGCCAGTACAAGGACAGGGGACAATCAGCCCCAGCATTTT. It yields the protein CASTRTGDNQPQHF.

The rearrangement joins TRBV6-5 to TRBJ2-2, with D possibly TRBD2 on 6 matching bases. CDR1 and CDR2 from the germline V gene are MNHEY and SVGAGI. Trimming took off 6 bases at V and 2 bases at J, with 10 bases between the two ends. This CDR3 is 14 amino acids long. DNA for the CDR3: TGTGCCAGCAGGAGACTAGATAACACCGGGGAGCTGTTTTTT. Translated, it gives CASRRLDNTGELFF.

The chain carries TRBV4-1 and TRBJ1-4; no definite D call. V was pared by 1 base and J by 8 bases, with 17 bases between. CDR3 length: 16 amino acids. Germline CDR1 is MGHRA and CDR2 is YSYEKL. The CDR3 protein is CASSQVEGSNTEKLFF. DNA of the CDR3: TGCGCCAGCAGCCAAGTCGAGGGCTCGAATACGGAAAAACTGTTTTTT.